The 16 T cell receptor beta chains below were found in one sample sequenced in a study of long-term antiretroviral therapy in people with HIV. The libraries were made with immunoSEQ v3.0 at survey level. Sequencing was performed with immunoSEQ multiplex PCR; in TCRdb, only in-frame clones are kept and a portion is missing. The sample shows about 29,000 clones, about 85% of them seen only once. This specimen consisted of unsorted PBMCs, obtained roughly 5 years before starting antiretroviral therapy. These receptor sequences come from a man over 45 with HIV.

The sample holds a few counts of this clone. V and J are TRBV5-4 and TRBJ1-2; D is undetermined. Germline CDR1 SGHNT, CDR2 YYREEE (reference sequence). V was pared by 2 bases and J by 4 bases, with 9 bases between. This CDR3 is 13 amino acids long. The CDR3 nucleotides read TGTGCCAGCAGCTTTTCATTATCCTATGGCTACACCTTC. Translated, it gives CASSFSLSYGYTF.

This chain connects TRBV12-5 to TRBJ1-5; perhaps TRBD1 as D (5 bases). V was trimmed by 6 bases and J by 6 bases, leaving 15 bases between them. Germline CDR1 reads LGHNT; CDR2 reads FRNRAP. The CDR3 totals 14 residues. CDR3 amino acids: CASGTGRELQPQHF. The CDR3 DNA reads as TGTGCTAGTGGGACCGGCAGGGAGCTTCAGCCCCAGCATTTT.

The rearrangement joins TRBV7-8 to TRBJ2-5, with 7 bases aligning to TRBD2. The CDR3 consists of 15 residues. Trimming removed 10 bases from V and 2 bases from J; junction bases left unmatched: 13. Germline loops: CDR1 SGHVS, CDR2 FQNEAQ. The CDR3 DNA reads TGTGCCACCTTCCGTACGGGGGGTATGCAAGAGACCCAGTACTTC. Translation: CATFRTGGMQETQYF.

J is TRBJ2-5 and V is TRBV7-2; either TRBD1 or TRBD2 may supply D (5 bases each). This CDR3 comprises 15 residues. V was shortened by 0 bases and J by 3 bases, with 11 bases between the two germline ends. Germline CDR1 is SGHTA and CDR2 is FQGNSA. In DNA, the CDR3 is TGTGCCAGCAGCTTAGCCGGGACGCCCAAAGAGACCCAGTACTTC. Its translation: CASSLAGTPKETQYF.

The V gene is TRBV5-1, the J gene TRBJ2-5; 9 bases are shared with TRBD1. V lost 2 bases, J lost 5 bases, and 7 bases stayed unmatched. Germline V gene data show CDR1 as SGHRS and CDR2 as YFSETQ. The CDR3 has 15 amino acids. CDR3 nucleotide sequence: TGCGCCAGCAGCTTAACAGGGGGCTTCTCCGAGACCCAGTACTTC. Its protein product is CASSLTGGFSETQYF.

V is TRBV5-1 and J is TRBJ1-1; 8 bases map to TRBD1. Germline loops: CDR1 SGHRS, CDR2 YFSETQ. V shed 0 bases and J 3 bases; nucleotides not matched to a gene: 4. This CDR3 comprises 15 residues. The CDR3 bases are TGCGCCAGCAGCTTGGACCCAGGGGGCGACACTGAAGCTTTCTTT. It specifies CASSLDPGGDTEAFF.

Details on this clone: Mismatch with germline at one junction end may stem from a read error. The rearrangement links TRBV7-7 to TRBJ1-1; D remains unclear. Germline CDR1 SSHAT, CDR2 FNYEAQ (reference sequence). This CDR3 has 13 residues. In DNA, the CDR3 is TGTGCTAGCAGCTTATCTCAGAACACTGAAGCTTTCTTT. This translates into CASSLSQNTEAFF.

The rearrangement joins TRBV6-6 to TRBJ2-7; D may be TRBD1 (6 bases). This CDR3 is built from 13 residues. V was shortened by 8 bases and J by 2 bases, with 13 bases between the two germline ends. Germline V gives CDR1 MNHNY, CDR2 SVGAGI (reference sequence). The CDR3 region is CASSRTETYEQYF. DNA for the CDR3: TGTGCCAGCTCCCGGACAGAGACCTACGAGCAGTACTTC.

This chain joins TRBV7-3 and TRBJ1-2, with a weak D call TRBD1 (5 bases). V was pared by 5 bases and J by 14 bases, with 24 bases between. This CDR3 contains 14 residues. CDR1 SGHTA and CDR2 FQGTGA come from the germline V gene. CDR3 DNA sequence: TGTGCCAGCAGCCCCACGACAGATGGGGGTGGGAGGACCTTC. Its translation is CASSPTTDGGGRTF.

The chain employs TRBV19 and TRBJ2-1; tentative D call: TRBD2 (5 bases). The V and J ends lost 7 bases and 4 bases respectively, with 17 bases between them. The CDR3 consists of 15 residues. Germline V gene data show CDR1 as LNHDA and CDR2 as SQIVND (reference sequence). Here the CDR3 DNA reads TGTGCCAGTACCTTCTCTGGCGGGCCTTACAATGAGCAGTTCTTC. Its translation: CASTFSGGPYNEQFF.

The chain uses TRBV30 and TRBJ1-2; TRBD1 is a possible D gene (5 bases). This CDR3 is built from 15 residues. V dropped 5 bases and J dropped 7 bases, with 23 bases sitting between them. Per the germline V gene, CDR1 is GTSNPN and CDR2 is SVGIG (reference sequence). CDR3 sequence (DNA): TGTGCCTGGTACCGCCGGGACCCCCGAAGGGGTGGCTACACCTTC. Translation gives CAWYRRDPRRGGYTF.

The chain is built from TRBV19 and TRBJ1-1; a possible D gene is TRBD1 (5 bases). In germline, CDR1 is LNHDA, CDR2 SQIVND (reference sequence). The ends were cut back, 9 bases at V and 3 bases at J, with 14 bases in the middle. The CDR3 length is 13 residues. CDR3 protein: CASRRGVDTEAFF. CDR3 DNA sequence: TGTGCCAGCCGGAGGGGTGTGGACACTGAAGCTTTCTTT.

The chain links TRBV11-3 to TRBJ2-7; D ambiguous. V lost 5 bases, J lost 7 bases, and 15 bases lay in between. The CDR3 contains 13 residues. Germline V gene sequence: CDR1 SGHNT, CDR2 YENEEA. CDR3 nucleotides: TGTGCCAGCAGCACAACCACCACGGAGGAGCAGTACTTC. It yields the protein CASSTTTTEEQYF.

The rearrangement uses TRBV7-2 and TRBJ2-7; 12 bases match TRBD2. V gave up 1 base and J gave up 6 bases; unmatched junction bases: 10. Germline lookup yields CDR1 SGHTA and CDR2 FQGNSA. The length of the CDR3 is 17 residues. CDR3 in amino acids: CASSLDPASGGAGEQYF. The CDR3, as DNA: TGTGCCAGCAGCTTAGACCCCGCTAGCGGGGGGGCAGGCGAGCAGTACTTC.

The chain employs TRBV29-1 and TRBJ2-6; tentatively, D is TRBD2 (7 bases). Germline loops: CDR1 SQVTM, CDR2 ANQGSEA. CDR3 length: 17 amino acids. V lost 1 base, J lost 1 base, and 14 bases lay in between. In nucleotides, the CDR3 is TGCAGCGTTGAAGTACAGGGAGGGATTTCTGGGGCCAACGTCCTGACTTTC. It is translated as CSVEVQGGISGANVLTF.

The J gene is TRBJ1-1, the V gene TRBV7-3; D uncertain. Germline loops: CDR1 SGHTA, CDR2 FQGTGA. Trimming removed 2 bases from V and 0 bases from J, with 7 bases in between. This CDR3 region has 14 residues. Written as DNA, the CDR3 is TGTGCCAGCAGCTTAGACCCGATGAACACTGAAGCTTTCTTT. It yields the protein CASSLDPMNTEAFF.